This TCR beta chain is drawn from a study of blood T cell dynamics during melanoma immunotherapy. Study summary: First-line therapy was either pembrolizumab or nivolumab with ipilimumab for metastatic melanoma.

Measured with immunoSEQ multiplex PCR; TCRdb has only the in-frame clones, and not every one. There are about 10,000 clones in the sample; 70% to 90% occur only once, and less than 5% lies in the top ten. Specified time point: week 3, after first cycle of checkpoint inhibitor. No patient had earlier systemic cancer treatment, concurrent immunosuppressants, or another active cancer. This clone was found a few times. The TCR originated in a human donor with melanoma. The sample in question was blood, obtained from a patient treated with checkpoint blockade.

The chain's CDR3 is CASSLRQGLTYEQYF. Here the CDR3 DNA reads TGTGCCAGCAGTCTAAGACAGGGTCTTACCTACGAGCAGTACTTC. This sequence joins TRBV27 and TRBJ2-7; TRBD1 aligns across 7 bases. Germline lookup yields CDR1 MNHEY and CDR2 SMNVEV (reference sequence). After removal of 5 bases from V and 2 bases from J, the junction contained 9 bases not matched to a gene. The CDR3 totals 15 residues.